The entry below gives a single TCR beta chain sequence along with its context. Its antigen is still unknown. This sample was included in a study of shared clonotypes between healthy human individuals. Looking at the study overall: CD8 memory received one plate per donor, CD8 naive two, CD4 memory three and CD4 naive three. General study results and limits: In contrast to clonotypes shared by all four donors, non-shared clonotypes had lower generation probabilities. Blood alone was sampled, and tissue repertoires likely differ.

Authors' processing steps: Because ImmunoSEQ provided only junction sequences with no quality scores, the filtering differed. Produced via immunoSEQ multiplex PCR; TCRdb's table is partial and in-frame only. V and J calls and clone size come straight from that table; D and trimming were deduced from the DNA. The sample lists some 2.1 million clones, 85% to 95% seen once, with about 1.1% in the top ten. Positive CCR7 selection of CD45RO-negative cells yielded the naive CD8 cells, and terminally differentiated effector memory CD45RA+ cells were excluded. The CDR3 length is 14 residues. V gave up 4 bases and J gave up 5 bases; unmatched junction bases: 5. The germline gives CDR1 SQVTM, CDR2 ANQGSEA.

This clonotype was obtained from a man aged 18 to 29 in good health. Sequences were obtained from naive CD8+ T cells sorted from blood. V and J are TRBV29-1 and TRBJ2-7, with 13 bases aligning to TRBD2. This chain's CDR3 is CSVAGLAGEDEQYF. As DNA, the CDR3 is TGCAGCGTTGCCGGACTAGCGGGAGAGGACGAGCAGTACTTC.